This T cell receptor beta chain was captured in a study of T cells in Graves' hyperthyroidism and ophthalmopathy (dated by TCRdb to the late 2010s). With regard to the full study: Peripheral blood samples were taken at the time of initial diagnosis, prior to any treatment. A discovery cohort of 95 to 100 patients, 43 with Graves' ophthalmopathy and approximately 60 with stable Graves' hyperthyroidism, was used to find distinguishing TCR V-J signatures. Prospective prediction of ophthalmopathy was tested in an independent validation cohort consisting of 18 hyperthyroidism patients and some 15 patients who later progressed to ophthalmopathy. The 75 to 100 discovery patients were randomly divided into training and test sets at a 7:3 ratio. The study also compared thyroid tissue and blood T-cell repertoires from more than five Graves' hyperthyroidism patients. After sampling, hyperthyroidism patients received methimazole starting at 30 mg daily, and ophthalmopathy patients received high-dose intravenous methylprednisolone. The paper reports TCR Vbeta CDR3 sequencing of roughly 140 peripheral blood samples: 40 or so ophthalmopathy, about 75 hyperthyroidism and 17 progressor patients.

This clonotype was seen more than once but under ten times. What antigen it recognizes has not been identified. Per-base qualities were not stored, and no clone one base away is much larger. Graves' hyperthyroidism was defined as stable when no progression to ophthalmopathy occurred over 18 months of follow-up. Hyperthyroidism patients were aged 18 to 65 years and newly diagnosed, with disease duration of less than 2 months. Patients with uncontrolled infections, other autoimmune diseases, pregnancy or lactation were excluded. Clinical symptoms, serum thyroxine and TRAb, thyroid ultrasound, and orbital computed tomography formed the basis for the diagnoses. PBMCs were isolated from around 10 ml of fresh peripheral blood by Ficoll-Paque density gradient centrifugation. Trizol reagent was used to extract total RNA, and RNA quality was then checked on an Agilent 2100 Bioanalyzer. What the authors observed across the whole study: Most expanded thyroid clonotypes (frequency above 0.001) were also detected in blood, suggesting blood repertoires may reflect thyroid immune responses. Sample size was not statistically predetermined, and investigators were not blinded to group allocation. Ophthalmopathy was separated from stable hyperthyroidism by a 13 V-J signature model, with just over 85% sensitivity and roughly 81% specificity obtained in cross-validation and 80%/75% obtained in testing. In validation, the model predicted progression to ophthalmopathy a median of roughly six months before onset, with over 60% sensitivity and roughly 77% specificity.

The CDR3, from cysteine to phenylalanine, totals 13 residues. The read is trimmed to its CDR3 DNA, 39 bases read in frame from base 1. V is reduced by 5 bases and J by 0 bases, leaving a spacing of 7 bases between them. The germline V gene specifies SNHLY as CDR1 and FYNNEI as CDR2. Amplification of TCR beta CDR3 regions was carried out from RNA transcripts. The TCR CDR3 was subjected to a first round of RT-PCR using the HTBI primer set and the Qiagen OneStep RT-PCR kit. A second multiplex PCR round built the libraries, followed by size selection and purification. Sequencing of the libraries was done on an Illumina HiSeq2000 using paired-end 100 bp reads. Concerning the study's data processing: SOAPnuke was used to process the raw data, with reads discarded if the reads contained adapters or uncalled bases, had a mean Phred below 15, or lacked an exact constant-primer or identifier match. High-quality paired reads were merged with COPE v1.2.5, and unique nucleotide sequences were defined as clonotypes. MiTCR v1.1 was used to align clonotypes to the IMGT TRBV, TRBD and TRBJ reference segments. Only V-J combinations with frequency above 0.0001, covering roughly 99% of repertoires, were analysed. The TCS score was defined as F50 (clonal expansion) divided by E x V (chaos), with BLOSUM62-based TCRdist calculated between CDR3 peptides within each V-J. Welch's t-statistics and random forest reduced around 510 V-J features to about 13, which were used in a naive Bayes classifier (R e1071). TCRdb reran the public reads through fastp at Q25 and MiXCR, keeping productive beta chains. CDR3 protein sequences are deduplicated, and each keeps its most common genes and DNA. TCRdb's processing, not the study's, gives the V and J calls here. The sample table contains under 450,000 distinct CDR3 sequences; only one count was recorded for about 15% of them. The ten top clones hold 12% to 15% of the sample.

This chain is built from TRBV2 and TRBJ1-2, with no confidently assigned D gene. This TCR derives from a woman aged 18-35 years with Graves' hyperthyroidism. The sample was blood. CDR3 protein: CASSSQPNYGYTF. The nucleotides are TGTGCCAGCAGTTCGCAGCCTAACTATGGCTACACCTTC.